The 13 T cell receptor beta chains below come from one sample, sequenced in a study of blood T cell repertoires in COVID-19 (dated by TCRdb to 2020 to 2021). Library method: the immunoSEQ multiplex PCR assay. Sourced from immuneACCESS, this table was stored by TCRdb with only in-frame sequences that have V and J called. A share of the clones is absent; for the studies checked, an unresolved V gene accounts for under half, and the remainder has no known explanation. Present in this sample are about 250,000 clones, roughly 88% of which were seen just once. Around 1.5% of the sample is taken by the ten largest. Input material: peripheral blood. All receptors derive from a man aged 80 or over with acute or convalescent COVID-19.

The genes are TRBV24-1 and TRBJ2-3, with TRBD1 matching over 8 bases. J was trimmed by 0 bases and V by 4 bases; bases with no gene match: 8. This CDR3 region has 17 residues. The germline gives CDR1 KGHDR, CDR2 SFDVKD. CDR3 sequence (DNA): TGTGCCACCAGTGAGTCTCCGGACAGGGCTAGCACAGATACGCAGTATTTT. It is translated as CATSESPDRASTDTQYF.

This sequence joins TRBV5-6 and TRBJ1-6; TRBD1 might be the D (6 bases). The V gene lost 3 bases and the J gene lost 6 bases, with 16 bases spanning the gap. There are 16 residues in the CDR3. Germline CDR1 SGHDT, CDR2 YYEEEE. DNA for the CDR3: TGTGCCAGCAGCTCTAGACAGGTTGTTGGTAATTCACCCCTCCACTTT. It yields the protein CASSSRQVVGNSPLHF.

The chain is built from TRBV14 and TRBJ1-6; the D gene is possibly TRBD1 (5 bases). This CDR3 comprises 15 residues. Trimming cost V 1 base and J 5 bases, with 9 bases left between them. The germline V gene encodes CDR1 SGHDN and CDR2 FVKESK. In DNA, the CDR3 is TGTGCCAGCAGCCAAGCAGGGTCAAATAATTCACCCCTCCACTTT. The encoded protein is CASSQAGSNNSPLHF.

Here the CDR3 reads CASRGNLLRVRSGTDTQYF. The CDR3 bases are TGTGCCAGCAGAGGTAACCTACTAAGAGTTCGATCGGGCACAGATACGCAGTATTTT. The gene calls are TRBV2 and TRBJ2-3; D uncertain. This CDR3 is built from 19 residues. CDR1 is SNHLY, CDR2 FYNNEI, per germline. Trimming stripped 6 bases from V and 1 base from J, with 26 bases between.

The rearrangement joins TRBV3-1 (or the pseudogene TRBV3-2) to TRBJ1-5; unclear D gene. The CDR3 runs 14 residues. From germline, CDR1 is LGHDT and CDR2 YNNKEL (reference sequence). V was trimmed by 1 base and J by 12 bases, leaving 16 bases between them. The CDR3 DNA reads as TGTGCCAGCAGCCAAGCTGTGACAAGCTCTTTCCAGCATTTT. Translating it yields CASSQAVTSSFQHF.

The chain couples TRBV11-3 to TRBJ2-7, with D possibly TRBD2 on 6 matching bases. V was shortened by 7 bases and J by 2 bases, with 21 bases between the two germline ends. Germline lookup yields CDR1 SGHNT and CDR2 YENEEA. This CDR3 is 16 amino acids long. CDR3 bases: TGTGCCAGCACCCGAATTAAGGAGGGAAGGACCTACGAGCAGTACTTC. Translation: CASTRIKEGRTYEQYF.

V is TRBV5-5 and J is TRBJ2-1, with a possible D match to TRBD2 (7 bases). V was cut by 4 bases and J by 0 bases, with 14 bases left in between. This CDR3 is 16 amino acids long. Germline V gene data show CDR1 as SGHKS and CDR2 as YYEKEE (reference sequence). CDR3 in amino acids: CASSTVGGGSYNEQFF. CDR3 nucleotides: TGTGCCAGCAGCACGGTAGGGGGGGGCTCCTACAATGAGCAGTTCTTC.

The chain couples TRBV5-1 to TRBJ2-5, with 8 bases matching TRBD2. CDR1 SGHRS and CDR2 YFSETQ come from the germline V gene. Trimming at V came to 5 bases and at J to 2 bases, leaving 11 bases not matched to a gene. The CDR3 runs to 16 residues. CDR3 region: CASSVSGGNLQETQYF. The DNA for the CDR3 is TGCGCCAGCAGTGTTTCGGGGGGGAACCTACAAGAGACCCAGTACTTC. Full variable domain (remainder filled in from reference TRBV5-1 and TRBJ2-5): KAGVTQTPRYLIKTRGQQVTLSCSPISGHRSVSWYQQTPGQGLQFLFEYFSETQRNKGNFPGRFSGRQFSNSRSEMNVSTLELGDSALYLCASSVSGGNLQETQYFGPGTRLLVL.

This clone was picked up one time. This chain joins TRBV19 and TRBJ2-1, with TRBD2 matching over 9 bases. V was clipped by 5 bases and J by 8 bases; unmatched bases: 7. CDR1 is LNHDA and CDR2 is SQIVND in the germline V gene (reference sequence). This CDR3 is built from 14 residues. In DNA form, the CDR3 reads TGTGCCAGTAGTCAATCGGGACTAGCCTATGAGCAGTTCTTC. It is translated as CASSQSGLAYEQFF.

The rearrangement uses TRBV5-8 and TRBJ1-2; TRBD1 aligns across 9 bases. Germline V gives CDR1 SGHTS, CDR2 YDEGEE. With 0 bases clipped from V and 8 bases from J, the junction kept 5 bases outside the gene matches. This CDR3 has 14 residues. The CDR3 DNA reads as TGTGCCAGCAGCTTGGACAGGGGGCGCGAAGGCTACACCTTC. This codes for CASSLDRGREGYTF.

The chain employs TRBV4-2 and TRBJ2-1; 7 bases are shared with TRBD2. The CDR3 spans 16 residues. J gave up 6 bases and V 1 base, and 9 bases lay outside the gene matches. Germline lookup yields CDR1 LGHNA and CDR2 YNFKEQ. The CDR3 here is CASSQGAAGVINEQFF. CDR3 in DNA: TGTGCCAGCAGCCAAGGGGCGGCGGGAGTAATCAATGAGCAGTTCTTC.

The chain employs TRBV11-2 and TRBJ2-3; 10 nucleotides align to TRBD1. Germline CDR1 and CDR2: SGHAT and FQNNGV. The CDR3 runs 14 residues. Trimming cost V 5 bases and J 6 bases; bases outside gene matches: 5. The CDR3 here is CASSDRGLGDTQYF. DNA for the CDR3: TGTGCCAGCAGCGACAGGGGGCTGGGGGATACGCAGTATTTT.

As DNA, the CDR3 is TGTGCCAGCACCGATTCGCGTTCGGGGAACACTGAAGCTTTCTTT. Protein: CASTDSRSGNTEAFF. The V call is TRBV28, the J call TRBJ1-1; D is unresolved. The length of the CDR3 is 15 residues. Germline-derived CDR1 and CDR2 are MDHEN and SYDVKM. V was cut by 7 bases and J by 1 base, with 16 bases left in between.